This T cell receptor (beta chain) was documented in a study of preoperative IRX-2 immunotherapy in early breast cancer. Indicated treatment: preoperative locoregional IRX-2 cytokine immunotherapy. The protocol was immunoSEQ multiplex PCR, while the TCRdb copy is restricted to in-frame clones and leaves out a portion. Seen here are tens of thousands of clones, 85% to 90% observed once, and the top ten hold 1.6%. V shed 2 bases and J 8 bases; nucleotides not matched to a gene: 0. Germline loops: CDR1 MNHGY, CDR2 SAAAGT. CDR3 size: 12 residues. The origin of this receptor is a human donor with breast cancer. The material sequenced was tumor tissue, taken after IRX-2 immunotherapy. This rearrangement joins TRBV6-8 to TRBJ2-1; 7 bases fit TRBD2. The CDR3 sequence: CASSYSGDEQFF. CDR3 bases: TGTGCCAGCAGTTACAGCGGGGATGAGCAGTTCTTC.